The sample holds many counts of the clone carrying this T cell receptor beta chain. Its target is not known. This specimen belongs to a study of post-analysis software for immune sequencing data. Study context: The study covered relapsing-remitting, secondary progressive and progressive-relapsing courses of multiple sclerosis. Whole-study results and caveats: In patients, TRBV5-6, TRBV5-1 and TRBV20-1 belonged to roughly five TRBV segments found more frequently than in controls. Pronounced co-clustering by F measure was evident among identically batched samples. Significantly decreased normalized Chao1 diversity was recorded for multiple sclerosis patients relative to controls.

Sequencing libraries made from TCR beta cDNA carried unique molecular identifiers. TCRdb called the PCR reads again in MiXCR, with one record for every CDR3 protein. Of approximately 160,000 distinct CDR3 sequences in the sample, over 25% were seen once. Germline values: CDR1 MNHEY, CDR2 SVGEGT. CDR3 length equals 15 residues. V lost 0 bases, J lost 0 bases, and 9 bases lay in between. The chain has TRBV6-2 or TRBV6-3 and TRBJ2-7; tentatively, D is TRBD2 (5 bases). This TCR was recovered from a girl aged 5-17 years with multiple sclerosis. Sequencing was done on a sample of blood. The CDR3 loop is CASSYSHSGSYEQYF. The CDR3 DNA reads TGTGCCAGCAGTTACTCACACAGCGGCTCCTACGAGCAGTACTTC.